Following are 31 T cell receptor beta chains from one sample sequenced in a study of shared clonotypes between healthy human individuals. Assay: immunoSEQ multiplex PCR; the TCRdb copy retains only in-frame clones and omits some. The profile shows roughly 760,000 clones, about 74% of them singletons. The sample comprised memory CD4+ T cells sorted from blood. Subset noted: CD45RA-negative fraction. All receptors come from a woman aged 25 to 39 in good health.

The chain has TRBV9 and TRBJ1-5; TRBD1 agrees at 9 bases. Germline values: CDR1 SGDLS, CDR2 YYNGEE. V shed 4 bases, J shed 2 bases, and the junction held 7 bases outside the gene matches. CDR3 length equals 16 residues. In DNA form, the CDR3 reads TGTGCCAGCAGCCGGACAGGGGACGGGCGCAATCAGCCCCAGCATTTT. Translation: CASSRTGDGRNQPQHF.

As to this clone: Other DNA sequences in this specimen translate into the identical CDR3. The chain couples TRBV28 to TRBJ1-2; TRBD1 might be the D (6 bases). CDR1 is MDHEN, CDR2 SYDVKM, per germline. V was trimmed by 6 bases and J by 2 bases, leaving 10 bases between them. CDR3 length equals 13 residues. CDR3 bases: TGTGCCAGCAGCCGAGGACAGAACTATGGCTACACCTTC. Protein product: CASSRGQNYGYTF.

This clone was seen a handful of times. The chain couples TRBV13 to TRBJ1-2; D ambiguous. CDR1 and CDR2 (germline): PRHDT, FYEKMQ (reference sequence). Trimming cost V 0 bases and J 3 bases, with 2 bases left between them. The CDR3 contains 12 residues. The CDR3 region has the DNA TGTGCCAGCAGCTTAGGGGACTATGGCTACACCTTC. Protein product: CASSLGDYGYTF.

V is TRBV5-1 and J is TRBJ1-1, with D perhaps matching TRBD1 (5 bases). CDR1 is SGHRS, CDR2 YFSETQ, per germline. The V end was cut by 1 base, the J end by 6 bases, with 16 bases between. The length of the CDR3 is 15 residues. CDR3 DNA sequence: TGCGCCAGCAGCTTGACGGGAGCCCGGGGGGCTGAAGCTTTCTTT. Amino acids: CASSLTGARGAEAFF. The entire variable domain, with the rest obtained from reference TRBV5-1 and TRBJ1-1, is as follows: KAGVTQTPRYLIKTRGQQVTLSCSPISGHRSVSWYQQTPGQGLQFLFEYFSETQRNKGNFPGRFSGRQFSNSRSEMNVSTLELGDSALYLCASSLTGARGAEAFFGQGTRLTVV.

V usage is TRBV7-6 and J usage is TRBJ2-7; no clear D. V lost 4 bases, J lost 6 bases, and 16 bases lay in between. From germline, CDR1 is SGHVS and CDR2 FNYEAQ. There are 14 residues in the CDR3. The chain's CDR3 is CASSYGLRGSEQYF. Written as DNA, the CDR3 is TGTGCCAGCAGCTACGGGCTTCGCGGCTCCGAGCAGTACTTC.

The chain is built from TRBV6-6 and TRBJ1-4; D not resolved. There are 15 residues in the CDR3. With 2 bases removed from V and 2 bases from J, the gap between germline ends came to 9 bases. The V gene's germline CDR1 is MNHNY and CDR2 SVGAGI (reference sequence). CDR3 nucleotide sequence: TGTGCCAGCAGTTACCAATCGAGTACTAATGAAAAACTGTTTTTT. It yields the protein CASSYQSSTNEKLFF.

A single count supports this clone. This chain connects TRBV5-1 to TRBJ2-2; TRBD1 aligns across 9 bases. Losses at the gene ends were 2 bases for V and 5 bases for J; bases not matched to a gene: 7. The CDR3 totals 16 residues. Germline V lookup: CDR1 SGHRS, CDR2 YFSETQ. The CDR3 here is CASSLPVGQGTGELFF. DNA for the CDR3: TGCGCCAGCAGCTTACCCGTGGGACAGGGAACCGGGGAGCTGTTTTTT.

This clone has only a few counts. The gene calls are TRBV7-2 and TRBJ2-2; no firm D call. Germline V gene lookup returns CDR1 SGHTA and CDR2 FQGNSA. The CDR3 extends over 16 amino acids. V shed 4 bases and J shed 2 bases, with 14 bases lying between them. CDR3 coding DNA: TGTGCCAGCAGCTATTCAGGCCTCCCTAACACCGGGGAGCTGTTTTTT. It codes for CASSYSGLPNTGELFF.

This clone has a handful of counts. Other nucleotide sequences from this sample produce the same CDR3. The CDR3 sequence is CASSFYSNQPQHF. CDR3 nucleotide sequence: TGTGCCAGCAGCTTTTATAGCAATCAGCCCCAGCATTTT. V usage is TRBV7-8 and J usage is TRBJ1-5; D uncertain. CDR1 is SGHVS, CDR2 FQNEAQ, per germline. The V end lost 3 bases, the J end lost 0 bases, and 3 bases lay between the germline ends. The CDR3 is 13 amino acids.

The chain uses TRBV28 and TRBJ2-3, with 12 bases aligning to TRBD1. The junction had 9 bases not matched to a gene; V was cut back by 5 bases and J by 6 bases. CDR1 and CDR2 from the germline V gene are MDHEN and SYDVKM. The CDR3 consists of 16 residues. The CDR3 region has the DNA TGTGCCAGCAGTCGGACCGGGACAGGGGGCATGGATACGCAGTATTTT. Its translation is CASSRTGTGGMDTQYF.

The V gene is TRBV18, the J gene TRBJ1-4, with 11 bases lining up with TRBD1. This CDR3 is 17 amino acids long. CDR1 is KGHSH and CDR2 is LQKENI in the germline V gene. J was trimmed by 3 bases and V by 4 bases; bases with no gene match: 7. The CDR3 DNA follows: TGTGCCAGCTCACACAGAGGACAGGGGGCGGCTAATGAAAAACTGTTTTTT. The encoded protein is CASSHRGQGAANEKLFF.

This chain connects TRBV25-1 to TRBJ2-5; 10 positions match TRBD2. V lost 7 bases and J lost 5; bases outside the gene matches: 10. The CDR3 extends over 15 amino acids. Germline V gene data show CDR1 as MGHDK and CDR2 as SYGVNS. The CDR3 region is CASMGAGGPYETQYF. The CDR3 DNA reads TGTGCCAGCATGGGAGCGGGAGGGCCCTACGAGACCCAGTACTTC. Combining the CDR3 with reference TRBV25-1 and TRBJ2-5 gives the whole variable domain EADIYQTPRYLVIGTGKKITLECSQTMGHDKMYWYQQDPGMELHLIHYSYGVNSTEKGDLSSESTVSRIRTEHFPLTLESARPSHTSQYLCASMGAGGPYETQYFGPGTRLLVL.

This clone was seen a handful of times. J is TRBJ2-2 and V is TRBV7-3, with no clear D. Per germline, CDR1 SGHTA and CDR2 FQGTGA. V dropped 1 base and J dropped 5 bases, with 8 bases sitting between them. This CDR3 comprises 14 residues. The CDR3 coding sequence is TGTGCCAGCAGCTTAAATGTCCCGACCGGGGAGCTGTTTTTT. It is translated as CASSLNVPTGELFF.

This clone appeared a few times. The CDR3 is CASSEAGSTYEQYF. The CDR3, as DNA: TGTGCCAGCAGTGAGGCCGGGTCCACCTACGAGCAGTACTTC. This chain connects TRBV25-1 to TRBJ2-7; D ambiguous. Trimming stripped 3 bases from V and 2 bases from J, with 11 bases between. CDR3 length equals 14 residues. The V gene's germline CDR1 is MGHDK and CDR2 SYGVNS.

This clone has only a few counts. At the DNA level, this CDR3 is encoded by other sequences in the same sample as well. The CDR3 region has the DNA TGTGCCAGCAGTTTATCGATCCTTAGCTACGAGCAGTACTTC. The encoded protein is CASSLSILSYEQYF. The V and J genes are TRBV27 and TRBJ2-7; no clear D gene. The CDR3 extends over 14 amino acids. The ends were cut back, 0 bases at V and 3 bases at J, with 9 bases in the middle. In germline, CDR1 is MNHEY, CDR2 SMNVEV (reference sequence).

The table lists this clone with a few counts. The same CDR3 can be traced to other DNA sequences in this sample. This sequence joins TRBV18 and TRBJ1-5; D unresolved. V was cut by 6 bases and J by 3 bases, with 18 bases left in between. The CDR3 covers 16 residues. The germline V gene encodes CDR1 KGHSH and CDR2 LQKENI. This CDR3 reads CASSPQGAEFNQPQHF. In nucleotides, the CDR3 is TGTGCCAGCTCCCCCCAAGGTGCAGAATTCAATCAGCCCCAGCATTTT.

The chain recombines TRBV27 with TRBJ2-7, with 7 bases that match TRBD1. The CDR3 is 14 amino acids. The germline CDR1 and CDR2 sequences are MNHEY and SMNVEV (reference sequence). The junction had 6 bases not matched to a gene; V was cut back by 4 bases and J by 3 bases. The DNA for the CDR3 is TGTGCCAGCAGTTCGACAGGGTCTGACTACGAGCAGTACTTC. It yields the protein CASSSTGSDYEQYF.

The chain recombines TRBV19 with TRBJ2-5; perhaps TRBD2 as D (7 bases). The CDR3 consists of 17 residues. V was pared by 3 bases and J by 4 bases, with 21 bases between. Germline lookup yields CDR1 LNHDA and CDR2 SQIVND (reference sequence). CDR3 DNA sequence: TGTGCCAGTAGTATCCCGGCTAGCGGACAGCTAGGAGAGACCCAGTACTTC. Its protein is CASSIPASGQLGETQYF.

The chain uses TRBV6-5 and TRBJ2-3, with 7 bases fitting TRBD2. This CDR3 comprises 14 residues. Unmatched junction bases numbered 7, after V lost 6 bases and J lost 4 bases. Looked up from germline, CDR1 is MNHEY and CDR2 is SVGAGI. The CDR3 spells CASRRGKLADTQYF. In nucleotides, the CDR3 is TGTGCCAGCAGGCGGGGGAAATTAGCAGATACGCAGTATTTT.

The CDR3 DNA reads as TGTGCCAGCAGCTTATTAGCCCTACAAGTAGCGGGGCTTCAAGAGACCCAGTACTTC. Encoded protein: CASSLLALQVAGLQETQYF. The gene calls are TRBV7-2 and TRBJ2-5, with TRBD2 matching over 8 bases. The CDR3 sequence is 19 residues long. J lost 2 bases, V lost 2 bases, and 16 bases had no gene match. Germline-derived CDR1 and CDR2 are SGHTA and FQGNSA.

This chain joins TRBV7-2 and TRBJ2-1; 7 nucleotides match TRBD2. The germline CDR1 and CDR2 sequences are SGHTA and FQGNSA. V gave up 5 bases and J gave up 9 bases; unmatched junction bases: 13. The CDR3 runs 15 residues. CDR3 DNA sequence: TGTGCCAGCAGCCCCCGCCCAGCGGGATTCGGTGAGCAGTTCTTC. Its protein product is CASSPRPAGFGEQFF.

The V call is TRBV6-6, the J call TRBJ2-7; tentatively, D is TRBD1 or TRBD2 (5 bases each). CDR1 is MNHNY and CDR2 is SVGAGI in the germline V gene (reference sequence). This CDR3 has 13 amino acids. Trimming shortened V by 2 bases and J by 2 bases, and 7 bases separated the two germline ends. The DNA of the CDR3 is TGTGCCAGCAGTTACCAGGGAGCCTACGAGCAGTACTTC. Translating it yields CASSYQGAYEQYF.

J is TRBJ2-7 and V is TRBV11-2; D is unclear. The V gene's germline CDR1 is SGHAT and CDR2 FQNNGV. Deletions cut 6 bases from V and 0 bases from J, with 18 bases between. This CDR3 comprises 16 residues. The CDR3 nucleotides read TGTGCCAGCAGGGCCTGGACGGGCAGGAGCTCCTACGAGCAGTACTTC. Its translation: CASRAWTGRSSYEQYF.

The chain couples TRBV28 to TRBJ1-2; D unresolved. Trimming removed 5 bases from V and 4 bases from J, with 8 bases in between. The CDR3 spans 12 residues. CDR1 is MDHEN and CDR2 is SYDVKM in the germline V gene. DNA of the CDR3: TGTGCCAGCAGTGGAGCTTCCTATGGCTACACCTTC. This sequence encodes CASSGASYGYTF.

The chain recombines TRBV6-5 with TRBJ1-1; D might be TRBD1 (5 bases). CDR3 length: 14 residues. Trimming cost V 2 bases and J 2 bases, with 9 bases left between them. The germline CDR1 and CDR2 sequences are MNHEY and SVGAGI. In DNA, the CDR3 is TGTGCCAGCAGTTACGACAGTTCAAACACTGAAGCTTTCTTT. Translating it yields CASSYDSSNTEAFF.

V is TRBV27 and J is TRBJ2-7; TRBD2 aligns across 10 bases. This CDR3 region has 16 residues. Germline assignment: CDR1 MNHEY and CDR2 SMNVEV (reference sequence). V gave up 2 bases and J gave up 2 bases; unmatched junction bases: 6. CDR3 protein: CASSLKRGTSAYEQYF. The CDR3 DNA reads TGTGCCAGCAGTTTAAAGAGGGGGACTAGCGCCTACGAGCAGTACTTC.

This clone was observed at least ten times. The rearrangement joins TRBV19 to TRBJ1-1, with D perhaps matching TRBD1 (6 bases). The ends were cut back, 8 bases at V and 3 bases at J, with 16 bases in the middle. Per the germline V gene, CDR1 is LNHDA and CDR2 is SQIVND (reference sequence). This CDR3 has 14 amino acids. The CDR3, as DNA: TGTGCCAGTTCCAACGATCAGGGGTACACTGAAGCTTTCTTT. Its translation is CASSNDQGYTEAFF. Full variable domain (rest looked up from reference TRBV19 and TRBJ1-1): DGGITQSPKYLFRKEGQNVTLSCEQNLNHDAMYWYRQDPGQGLRLIYYSQIVNDFQKGDIAEGYSVSREKKESFPLTVTSAQKNPTAFYLCASSNDQGYTEAFFGQGTRLTVV.

V gene TRBV10-3 combines with J gene TRBJ2-1; D possibly matches TRBD1 or TRBD2 (7 bases each). This CDR3 is built from 17 residues. Germline loops: CDR1 ENHRY, CDR2 SYGVKD. Trimming left V 5 bases short and J 8 bases short, with 25 bases between. The CDR3 nucleotides are TGTGCCATCAGTCGAAGACCTCTAGCGGACAGGACCCATGAGCAGTTCTTC. It yields the protein CAISRRPLADRTHEQFF.

The chain couples TRBV5-1 to TRBJ2-2; possible D gene TRBD1, 7 bases. V was clipped by 1 base and J by 7 bases, with 14 bases between them. Germline V lookup: CDR1 SGHRS, CDR2 YFSETQ. CDR3 size: 15 residues. The CDR3 spells CASSLIRGAGGELFF. Here the CDR3 DNA reads TGCGCCAGCAGCTTGATCAGGGGGGCCGGCGGGGAGCTGTTTTTT. Full variable domain (outside the CDR3, taken from reference TRBV5-1 and TRBJ2-2): KAGVTQTPRYLIKTRGQQVTLSCSPISGHRSVSWYQQTPGQGLQFLFEYFSETQRNKGNFPGRFSGRQFSNSRSEMNVSTLELGDSALYLCASSLIRGAGGELFFGEGSRLTVL.

The CDR3 DNA reads as TGTGCCAGCAGTTTACGAGCGGGGATTGGTAATGAGCAGTTCTTC. It is translated as CASSLRAGIGNEQFF. This chain uses TRBV27 with TRBJ2-1; 7 nucleotides agree with TRBD2. V shed 2 bases, J shed 7 bases, and the junction held 8 bases outside the gene matches. This CDR3 has 15 residues. Germline V CDR1 and CDR2: MNHEY, SMNVEV (reference sequence).

This clone has a single count. V gene TRBV7-9 combines with J gene TRBJ1-1; D uncertain. CDR1 and CDR2 from the germline V gene are SEHNR and FQNEAQ (reference sequence). The CDR3 is 13 residues long. Trimming removed 3 bases at V and 5 bases at J, with 10 bases between. CDR3 protein: CASSLLRETEAFF. The CDR3 DNA sequence: TGTGCCAGCAGCTTGCTCCGGGAAACTGAAGCTTTCTTT.